This T cell receptor (beta chain) was recovered during a study of cytomegalovirus exposure and HLA in healthy donors. Findings and caveats of the study: Certain sequence variants were highly shared and formed a cluster, and this cluster was likely a sequencing artifact.

This clone was seen only a few times. No antigen is known for it. PCR primers comprised 60 Vbeta and 13 Jbeta primers. Sequencing used immunoSEQ multiplex PCR; TCRdb keeps in-frame clones, though not all of them. Among fewer than 200,000 clones listed, 80% to 90% were seen once. V lost 5 bases, J lost 7 bases, and 11 bases stayed unmatched. CDR1 and CDR2 from the germline V gene are GTSNPN and SVGIG (reference sequence). This CDR3 is 14 amino acids long. This TCR was recovered from a woman younger than 30 in good health and CMV-seronegative. The chain is built from TRBV30 and TRBJ2-1, with 7 bases identical to TRBD1. Sequencing used PBMCs. The CDR3 loop is CAWEQGRGGNEQFF. DNA of the CDR3: TGTGCCTGGGAACAGGGGCGCGGCGGGAATGAGCAGTTCTTC. Full variable domain (missing parts from reference TRBV30 and TRBJ2-1): SQTIHQWPATLVQPVGSPLSLECTVEGTSNPNLYWYRQAAGRGLQLLFYSVGIGQISSEVPQNLSASRPQDRQFILSSKKLLLSDSGFYLCAWEQGRGGNEQFFGPGTRLTVL.